This entry concerns a single T cell receptor beta chain. Antigen unknown. This table comes from immunoSEQ multiplex PCR, and its TCRdb copy is limited to in-frame clones, with some not included. The repertoire holds approximately 85,000 clones, more than 75% seen once, with just over 2% in the top ten. These data are taken from a study of radiotherapy plus CTLA-4 blockade in lung cancer. General study findings and limits: Interferon-beta, together with early blood T cell clone dynamics, reportedly best predicted response.

Germline CDR1 and CDR2: SEHNR and FQNEAQ (reference sequence). The ends were cut back, 2 bases at V and 8 bases at J, with 9 bases in the middle. The CDR3 runs 12 residues. Focal radiation with ipilimumab CTLA-4 blockade was given to patients with chemo-refractory metastatic non-small-cell lung cancer. This rearrangement joins TRBV7-9 to TRBJ1-2; D unresolved. The sample here was peripheral blood, taken from a patient treated with radiotherapy plus ipilimumab. The clonotype was recovered from a human donor with non-small cell lung cancer who had a partial response to radiotherapy plus ipilimumab. This chain's CDR3 is CASSLTTTGYTF. In DNA, the CDR3 is TGTGCCAGCAGCTTAACGACTACAGGCTACACCTTC.